Described below is a single TCR beta chain sequence and its context. The authors built bulk TCR libraries by previously described methods with listed TCR primers. TCRdb analysed the PCR reads with MiXCR anew, one entry per CDR3 protein. Among about 640,000 distinct CDR3 sequences listed, just under 20% were seen once. These data come from a study of molecular identifiers for immune sequencing clone quantification. This CDR3 is 16 amino acids long. V lost 5 bases, J lost 5 bases, and 14 bases stayed unmatched. The sequence came from a human donor in good health. Some libraries in this study had Jurkat cell RNA spiked in. The genes are TRBV12-3 or TRBV12-4 and TRBJ2-5; 7 bases line up with TRBD1. Sample: naive CD8+ T cells from blood, with Jurkat cell RNA spiked in. Subset given: FACS-sorted CD8+CD4-CCR7+CD45RA+ naive T cells. This CDR3 is CASSDLRDSEGETQYF. The CDR3 nucleotides are TGTGCCAGCAGTGATCTCCGGGACAGCGAAGGGGAGACCCAGTACTTC.